The 25 T cell receptor beta chains below were found in one sample sequenced in a study of blood T cell repertoires in COVID-19. The data were produced by immunoSEQ multiplex PCR, yet TCRdb's version contains in-frame clones alone and is incomplete. Altogether 150,000 or so clones are present, roughly nine tenths being singletons, with the ten largest covering roughly 12%. The specimen sequenced was peripheral blood. Receptors originate from a man younger than 30 with COVID-19, enrolled during active disease.

V is TRBV5-6 and J is TRBJ2-7; possible D gene TRBD1, 6 bases. The CDR3 is 13 amino acids. The V end was cut by 6 bases, the J end by 0 bases, with 10 bases between. Germline loops: CDR1 SGHDT, CDR2 YYEEEE. The DNA for the CDR3 is TGTGCCAGCACCCGAGGGGGCTCCTACGAGCAGTACTTC. Its protein is CASTRGGSYEQYF.

The chain joins TRBV27 to TRBJ1-2, with TRBD1 as a possible D gene (6 bases). Germline V gene sequence: CDR1 MNHEY, CDR2 SMNVEV (reference sequence). This CDR3 comprises 17 residues. The V gene lost 0 bases and the J gene lost 2 bases, with 16 bases spanning the gap. The CDR3 DNA reads as TGTGCCAGCAGTTTATCATGGTTGGGGGACAAGAACTATGGCTACACCTTC. Its protein is CASSLSWLGDKNYGYTF.

The CDR3 coding sequence is TGCGCCAGCAGTGAGGGGGGGACTAGGAATGAGCAGTTCTTC. Encoded protein: CASSEGGTRNEQFF. J is TRBJ2-1 and V is TRBV10-1; 8 bases are shared with TRBD2. V was pared by 2 bases and J by 7 bases, with 4 bases of the junction left unmatched. This CDR3 spans 14 amino acids. The germline V gene has CDR1 WNHNN and CDR2 SYGVQD (reference sequence).

The rearrangement links TRBV20-1 to TRBJ2-2; D is possibly TRBD1 (6 bases). Germline V gene data show CDR1 as DFQATT and CDR2 as SNEGSKA (reference sequence). The ends were cut back, 6 bases at V and 12 bases at J, with 11 bases in the middle. The CDR3 spans 10 residues. This CDR3 is CSASGQKLFF. The CDR3, as DNA: TGCAGTGCGTCGGGACAAAAGCTGTTTTTT.

The chain couples TRBV7-6 to TRBJ1-5; D remains unclear. The V gene's germline CDR1 is SGHVS and CDR2 FNYEAQ. CDR3 size: 15 residues. The germline V and J ends were trimmed by 2 bases and 6 bases, with 14 bases remaining between them. For the CDR3, the DNA is TGTGCCAGCAGCTTATCGGAGGCCGCCGGTCAGCCCCAGCATTTT. This sequence encodes CASSLSEAAGQPQHF.

CDR3 in DNA: TGTGCCAGCAGTGACGGGGGGAACTATGGCTACACCTTC. It translates to CASSDGGNYGYTF. The rearrangement uses TRBV2 and TRBJ1-2; a weak D match, TRBD1 (5 bases). CDR1 and CDR2 (germline): SNHLY, FYNNEI. Trimming pared 3 bases from V and 2 bases from J, leaving 7 bases between. This CDR3 is built from 13 residues. The whole variable domain, remainder taken from reference TRBV2 and TRBJ1-2, is EPEVTQTPSHQVTQMGQEVILRCVPISNHLYFYWYRQILGQKVEFLVSFYNNEISEKSEIFDDQFSVERPDGSNFTLKIRSTKLEDSAMYFCASSDGGNYGYTFGSGTRLTVV.

V is TRBV25-1 and J is TRBJ1-1; 9 positions match TRBD1. Germline V lookup: CDR1 MGHDK, CDR2 SYGVNS. The junction had 9 bases not matched to a gene; V was cut back by 4 bases and J by 6 bases. The CDR3 contains 15 residues. The CDR3 region is CASSGRTGASAEAFF. Here the CDR3 DNA reads TGTGCCAGCAGTGGCCGGACAGGGGCGAGTGCTGAAGCTTTCTTT.

The chain employs TRBV4-3 and TRBJ1-5; D not certain. CDR3 length: 15 residues. CDR1 and CDR2 from the germline V gene are LGHNA and YSLEER. V dropped 4 bases and J dropped 6 bases, with 16 bases sitting between them. CDR3 in DNA: TGCGCCAGCAGCCGAGGGTGGGGTGCTGGTCAGCCCCAGCATTTT. Its translation is CASSRGWGAGQPQHF.

The chain is built from TRBV4-3 and TRBJ2-7; 10 bases are shared with TRBD1. Unmatched junction bases numbered 9, after V lost 1 base and J lost 3 bases. Germline CDR1 is LGHNA and CDR2 is YSLEER. The CDR3 contains 17 residues. The CDR3 coding sequence is TGCGCCAGCAGCCAAGCCTTGACCCGGGACAGGGGCTACGAGCAGTACTTC. This translates into CASSQALTRDRGYEQYF.

The genes are TRBV19 and TRBJ1-6, with no clear D. The CDR3 extends over 15 amino acids. Trimming took off 5 bases at V and 0 bases at J, with 8 bases between the two ends. CDR1 LNHDA and CDR2 SQIVND come from the germline V gene (reference sequence). The CDR3 DNA sequence: TGTGCCAGTAGTGGCGGGAGCTCCTATAATTCACCCCTCCACTTT. This translates into CASSGGSSYNSPLHF.

This chain connects TRBV27 to TRBJ2-1, with D perhaps matching TRBD2 (6 bases). The CDR3 runs to 16 residues. The germline V gene has CDR1 MNHEY and CDR2 SMNVEV (reference sequence). The ends were cut back, 3 bases at V and 0 bases at J, with 12 bases in the middle. For the CDR3, the DNA is TGTGCCAGCAGTTTGATCGCCGGGAGCTCCTACAATGAGCAGTTCTTC. It is translated as CASSLIAGSSYNEQFF.

The chain recombines TRBV5-1 with TRBJ2-7; weak D call: TRBD2 (5 bases). Germline CDR1 and CDR2: SGHRS and YFSETQ. The CDR3 consists of 16 residues. V was trimmed by 4 bases and J by 4 bases, leaving 21 bases between them. For the CDR3, the DNA is TGCGCCAGCAGCGCCAGAGGGCGCGGTGGCTCATACGAGCAGTACTTC. It specifies CASSARGRGGSYEQYF. The full variable domain, with the rest looked up from reference TRBV5-1 and TRBJ2-7, is KAGVTQTPRYLIKTRGQQVTLSCSPISGHRSVSWYQQTPGQGLQFLFEYFSETQRNKGNFPGRFSGRQFSNSRSEMNVSTLELGDSALYLCASSARGRGGSYEQYFGPGTRLTVT.

The gene calls are TRBV5-1 and TRBJ2-7, with 7 bases aligning to TRBD1. V gave up 4 bases and J gave up 5 bases; unmatched junction bases: 6. Germline-derived CDR1 and CDR2 are SGHRS and YFSETQ. The CDR3 is 13 amino acids. The CDR3 nucleotides read TGCGCCAGCAGCACCGGGACAGTCAACGAGCAGTACTTC. As protein: CASSTGTVNEQYF.

Here the CDR3 reads CASSLAGGSDEQYF. In nucleotides, the CDR3 is TGCGCCAGCAGTCTAGCGGGAGGGTCGGACGAGCAGTACTTC. The genes are TRBV10-2 and TRBJ2-7, with 12 nucleotides matching TRBD2. Germline V gives CDR1 WSHSY, CDR2 SAAADI. The CDR3 has 14 residues. V dropped 5 bases and J dropped 5; count of bases not matched to a gene: 4.

The chain couples TRBV28 to TRBJ1-1, with D perhaps matching TRBD1 (6 bases). Deletions cut 9 bases from V and 8 bases from J, with 19 bases between. The CDR3 totals 13 residues. Germline V CDR1 and CDR2: MDHEN, SYDVKM. The CDR3 nucleotides are TGTGCCAGTATAGGAGAGGGGGGACTAGAAGCTTTCTTT. Protein: CASIGEGGLEAFF.

This chain connects TRBV2 to TRBJ2-7; TRBD1 matches 7 bases. Germline V gives CDR1 SNHLY, CDR2 FYNNEI. The CDR3 sequence is 14 residues long. The J segment lost 3 bases and the V segment lost 5 bases, leaving 7 bases of the junction unmatched. The CDR3 sequence is CASSPRQGYYEQYF. CDR3 nucleotides: TGTGCCAGCAGTCCGCGACAGGGTTACTACGAGCAGTACTTC. Using reference TRBV2 and TRBJ2-7 for the parts outside the CDR3, the full variable domain is EPEVTQTPSHQVTQMGQEVILRCVPISNHLYFYWYRQILGQKVEFLVSFYNNEISEKSEIFDDQFSVERPDGSNFTLKIRSTKLEDSAMYFCASSPRQGYYEQYFGPGTRLTVT.

The CDR3 spells CATTTGNEQYF. CDR3 DNA: TGTGCCACCACGACAGGGAACGAGCAGTACTTC. V is TRBV2 and J is TRBJ2-7, with 7 bases that match TRBD1. CDR1 and CDR2 (germline): SNHLY, FYNNEI. J lost 5 bases, V lost 10 bases, and 5 bases had no gene match. The CDR3 extends over 11 amino acids. Using reference TRBV2 and TRBJ2-7 for the parts outside the CDR3, the full variable domain is EPEVTQTPSHQVTQMGQEVILRCVPISNHLYFYWYRQILGQKVEFLVSFYNNEISEKSEIFDDQFSVERPDGSNFTLKIRSTKLEDSAMYFCATTTGNEQYFGPGTRLTVT.

This chain connects TRBV18 to TRBJ2-2, with a possible D match to TRBD1 (5 bases). The CDR3 extends over 12 amino acids. Trimming shortened V by 8 bases and J by 7 bases, and 11 bases separated the two germline ends. In germline, CDR1 is KGHSH, CDR2 LQKENI. CDR3 in amino acids: CASTRQRGELFF. The CDR3 nucleotides read TGTGCCAGCACAAGACAGCGCGGGGAGCTGTTTTTT.

The chain uses TRBV6-2 or TRBV6-3 and TRBJ2-7, with D possibly matching TRBD1 (6 bases). CDR3 length equals 14 residues. The germline V gene has CDR1 MNHEY and CDR2 SVGEGT. Trimming stripped 2 bases from V and 5 bases from J, with 13 bases between. The CDR3 DNA is TGTGCCAGCAGTTACCCCAATACAGGGAACGAGCAGTACTTC. Translation gives CASSYPNTGNEQYF.

This sequence joins TRBV19 and TRBJ2-7, with 8 bases identical to TRBD1. With 6 bases clipped from V and 3 bases from J, the junction kept 7 bases outside the gene matches. Germline V lookup: CDR1 LNHDA, CDR2 SQIVND (reference sequence). The CDR3 has 14 residues. For the CDR3, the DNA is TGTGCCAGTAGCGAGGACAGGGTGGGCTACGAGCAGTACTTC. Protein sequence: CASSEDRVGYEQYF.

The rearrangement links TRBV7-8 to TRBJ2-1, with 8 bases identical to TRBD2. CDR1 SGHVS and CDR2 FQNEAQ come from the germline V gene. The CDR3 is made up of 14 amino acids. The ends lost 5 bases at V and 7 bases at J; junction bases unmatched: 7. This chain's CDR3 is CASSAAGGGNEQFF. CDR3 nucleotides: TGTGCCAGCAGCGCCGCGGGAGGCGGGAATGAGCAGTTCTTC.

This sequence joins TRBV12-3 or TRBV12-4 and TRBJ1-2; D gene unclear. This CDR3 has 13 amino acids. V lost 2 bases and J 5 bases, leaving 9 bases between the germline ends. CDR3: CASSLPPSYGYTF. CDR3 nucleotides: TGTGCCAGCAGTTTACCCCCCAGTTATGGCTACACCTTC.

The chain has TRBV7-2 and TRBJ2-7; 7 bases agree with TRBD1. Germline CDR1 SGHTA, CDR2 FQGNSA. This CDR3 is built from 15 residues. V lost 3 bases, J lost 2 bases, and 7 bases stayed unmatched. In nucleotides, the CDR3 is TGTGCCAGCAGCTTGTTTATAGGGGGCACCTACGAGCAGTACTTC. It encodes CASSLFIGGTYEQYF.

There are a few counts of this clone. This chain uses TRBV29-1 with TRBJ2-5; possibly TRBD2 for D (5 bases). CDR3 length: 12 residues. V lost 5 bases, J lost 4 bases, and 11 bases lay in between. Per germline, CDR1 SQVTM and CDR2 ANQGSEA. CDR3 DNA: TGCAGCGTTCGAGTTGGAGGAGAGACCCAGTACTTC. Protein: CSVRVGGETQYF.

With regard to this clone: Other DNA sequences in this specimen translate into the identical CDR3. This chain joins TRBV5-6 and TRBJ1-4; no clear D gene. Between the trimmed V and J ends, which lost 2 bases and 2 bases, there was a span of 7 bases. The CDR3 length is 14 residues. The V gene's germline CDR1 is SGHDT and CDR2 YYEEEE. DNA of the CDR3: TGTGCCAGCAGCTTAGTAGCCACTAATGAAAAACTGTTTTTT. As protein: CASSLVATNEKLFF.